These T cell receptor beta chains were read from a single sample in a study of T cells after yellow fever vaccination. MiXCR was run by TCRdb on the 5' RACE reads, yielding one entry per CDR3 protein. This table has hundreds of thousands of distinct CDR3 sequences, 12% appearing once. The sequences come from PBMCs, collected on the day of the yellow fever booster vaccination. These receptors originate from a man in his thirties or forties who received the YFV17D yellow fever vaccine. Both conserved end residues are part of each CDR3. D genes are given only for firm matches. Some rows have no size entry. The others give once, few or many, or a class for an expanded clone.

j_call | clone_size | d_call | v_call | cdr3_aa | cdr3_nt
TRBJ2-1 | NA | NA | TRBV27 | CASSLDSYRAYNEQFF | TGTGCCAGCAGTTTAGACAGCTATCGGGCCTACAATGAGCAGTTCTTC
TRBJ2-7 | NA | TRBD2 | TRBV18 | CASSPPYLAGVHEQYF | TGTGCCAGCTCACCACCTTACCTAGCGGGAGTCCACGAGCAGTACTTC
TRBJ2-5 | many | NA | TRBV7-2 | CASSFGDGKTQYF | TGTGCCAGCAGCTTCGGAGACGGAAAGACCCAGTACTTC
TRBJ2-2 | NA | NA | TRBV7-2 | CASSLAGPTNTGELFF | TGTGCCAGCAGCTTAGCGGGACCAACTAACACCGGGGAGCTGTTTTTT
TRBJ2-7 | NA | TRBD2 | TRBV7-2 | CASSSVKRGTYEQYF | TGTGCCAGCAGCTCCGTTAAGCGGGGGACCTACGAGCAGTACTTC
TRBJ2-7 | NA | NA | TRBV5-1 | CASRTDYGEQYF | TGCGCCAGCCGGACCGACTACGGGGAGCAGTACTTC
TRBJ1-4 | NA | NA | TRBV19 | CASRDPGRISEKLFF | TGTGCCAGTAGGGACCCCGGGAGAATTTCGGAAAAACTGTTTTTT
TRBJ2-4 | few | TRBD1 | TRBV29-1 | CSVDDTGTGKNIQYF | TGCAGCGTTGATGATACTGGGACAGGGAAAAACATTCAGTACTTC
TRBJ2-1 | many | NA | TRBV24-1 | CATSDWSSGNEQFF | TGTGCCACCAGTGATTGGTCTTCAGGCAATGAGCAGTTCTTC
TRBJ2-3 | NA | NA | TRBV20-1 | CSARDPAGSNTQYF | TGCAGTGCTAGAGATCCGGCGGGGTCAAATACGCAGTATTTT
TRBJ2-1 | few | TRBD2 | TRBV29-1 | CSVSGGPTYNEQFF | TGCAGCGTTTCGGGGGGGCCCACCTACAATGAGCAGTTCTTC
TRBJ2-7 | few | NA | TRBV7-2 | CASSFANDYEQYF | TGTGCCAGCAGCTTCGCGAACGACTACGAGCAGTACTTC
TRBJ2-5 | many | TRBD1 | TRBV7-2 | CASSQQGTGRGETQYF | TGTGCCAGCAGCCAGCAGGGGACAGGGAGGGGAGAGACCCAGTACTTC
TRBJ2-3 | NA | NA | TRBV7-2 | CASSLKLADTQYF | TGTGCCAGCAGCCTCAAGCTGGCAGATACGCAGTATTTT
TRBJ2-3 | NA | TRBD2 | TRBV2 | CASSPSGTSAPSTDTQYF | TGTGCCAGCAGTCCCTCCGGGACTAGCGCTCCTAGCACAGATACGCAGTATTTT
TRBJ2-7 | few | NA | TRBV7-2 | CASSLGGTALYEQYF | TGTGCCAGCAGCTTGGGCGGGACGGCCCTCTACGAGCAGTACTTC
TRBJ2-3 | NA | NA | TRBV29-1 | CSVMVGPGDTQYF | TGCAGCGTTATGGTAGGGCCGGGAGATACGCAGTATTTT
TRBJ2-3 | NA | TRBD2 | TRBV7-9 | CASSLMGLDADTRYF | TGTGCCAGCAGCTTAATGGGACTAGACGCAGATACGCGGTATTTT
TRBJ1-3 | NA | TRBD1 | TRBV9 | CASSPPGQGRQTIYF | TGTGCCAGCAGCCCCCCGGGACAGGGGAGACAAACCATATATTTT
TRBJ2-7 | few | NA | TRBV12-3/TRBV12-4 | CASSLGGWTRQYF | TGTGCCAGCAGTTTAGGCGGGTGGACCCGACAGTACTTC
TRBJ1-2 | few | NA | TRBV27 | CASSSAGMGGYTF | TGTGCCAGCAGTTCCGCAGGGATGGGTGGCTACACCTTC